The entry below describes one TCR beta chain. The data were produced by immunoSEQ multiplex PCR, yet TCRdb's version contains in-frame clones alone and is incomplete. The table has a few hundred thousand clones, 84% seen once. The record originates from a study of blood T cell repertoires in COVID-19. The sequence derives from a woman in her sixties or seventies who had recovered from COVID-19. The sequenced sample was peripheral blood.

CDR3 coding DNA: TGTGCCAGCAGCTTATTGGCGGGGTACACTGAAGCTTTCTTT. Protein product: CASSLLAGYTEAFF. The V gene is TRBV7-8, the J gene TRBJ1-1; D is ambiguous. The CDR3 is 14 residues long. Germline assignment: CDR1 SGHVS and CDR2 FQNEAQ. V lost 2 bases, J lost 3 bases, and 10 bases lay in between. The whole variable domain, remainder taken from reference TRBV7-8 and TRBJ1-1, is GAGVSQSPRYKVAKRGQDVALRCDPISGHVSLFWYQQALGQGPEFLTYFQNEAQLDKSGLPSDRFFAERPEGSVSTLKIQRTQQEDSAVYLCASSLLAGYTEAFFGQGTRLTVV.